This T cell receptor beta chain is from a study of metastatic and nonmetastatic thyroid tumors. Study-level background: For malignant and benign thyroid patients, tumor or nodule tissue and blood were the sources whose repertoires were compared.

Trimming left V 1 base short and J 3 bases short, with 12 bases between. The germline gives CDR1 LGHNA, CDR2 YSLEER. CDR3 length: 15 amino acids. No treatment had been given to any patient before thyroid surgery. Original processing methods: The distant-metastasis classifier for papillary thyroid cancer was built from CDR3 differences across clinicopathological groups. TCRdb re-processed the PCR reads through MiXCR. The V and J calls were determined by TCRdb, not by the authors. In the table there are more than 20,000 clones, 10% to 15% of which are singletons. This clone was seen many times. The chain couples TRBV4-3 to TRBJ1-1, with a possible D match to TRBD1 (5 bases). The sequence was obtained from a female donor with papillary thyroid cancer or a benign thyroid nodule (not recorded which). Some clones in this sample may be carry-over from other donors' samples. The sample consisted of blood. The DNA of the CDR3 is TGCGCCAGCAGCCAAGCCGGGGGAATATACACTGAAGCTTTCTTT. As protein: CASSQAGGIYTEAFF.